The sequence of this TCR beta chain was determined in a study of blood T cell repertoires in COVID-19. For the study at large: PBMCs, B-cell-depleted T cells, or T cells provided the cDNA or gDNA that made up the material.

The table lists this clone with a count of one. TCRdb's copy holds only in-frame clones and misses some; the assay was immunoSEQ multiplex PCR. The data show approximately 180,000 clones, roughly nine tenths seen once. The source is a woman in her thirties or forties with acute COVID-19. The sample was PBMCs or T cells enriched from blood (not recorded which).

The CDR3 protein is CASSPDSLVSLRIYGYTF. The DNA of the CDR3 is TGTGCCAGCTCACCGGACAGTCTGGTGAGCCTGAGGATCTATGGCTACACCTTC. The chain has TRBV18 and TRBJ1-2; possible D gene TRBD1, 6 bases. Germline V gives CDR1 KGHSH, CDR2 LQKENI. The CDR3 contains 18 residues. V lost 3 bases to trimming and J lost 4 bases, with 24 bases between them.